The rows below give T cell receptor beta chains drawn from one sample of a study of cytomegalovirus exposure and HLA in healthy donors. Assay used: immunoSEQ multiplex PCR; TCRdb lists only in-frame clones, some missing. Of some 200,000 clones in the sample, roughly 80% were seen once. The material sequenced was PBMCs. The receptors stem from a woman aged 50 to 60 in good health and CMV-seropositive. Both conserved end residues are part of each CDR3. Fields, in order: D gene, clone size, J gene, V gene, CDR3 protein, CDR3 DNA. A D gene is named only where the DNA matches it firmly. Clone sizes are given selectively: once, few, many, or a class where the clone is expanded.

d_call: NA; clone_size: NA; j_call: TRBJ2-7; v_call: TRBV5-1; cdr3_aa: CASSRTGQEGYEQYF; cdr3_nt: TGCGCCAGCAGCCGTACCGGACAGGAGGGCTACGAGCAGTACTTC
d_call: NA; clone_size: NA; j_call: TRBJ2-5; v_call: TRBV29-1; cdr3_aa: CSVAHQETQYF; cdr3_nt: TGCAGCGTTGCTCACCAAGAGACCCAGTACTTC
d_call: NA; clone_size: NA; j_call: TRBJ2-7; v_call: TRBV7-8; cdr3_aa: CASSQGEVPSYEQYF; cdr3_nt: TGTGCCAGCAGCCAAGGGGAAGTCCCCTCCTACGAGCAGTACTTC
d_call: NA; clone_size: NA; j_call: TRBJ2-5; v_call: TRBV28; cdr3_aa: CASSSVYQETQYF; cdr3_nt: TGTGCCAGCAGTTCCGTGTACCAAGAGACCCAGTACTTC
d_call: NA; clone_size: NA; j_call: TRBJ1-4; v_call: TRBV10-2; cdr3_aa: CASSESGAPNEKLFF; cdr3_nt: TGCGCCAGCAGTGAGTCTGGGGCGCCTAATGAAAAACTGTTTTTT
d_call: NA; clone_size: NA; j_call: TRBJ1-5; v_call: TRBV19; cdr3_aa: CASSIPGNSNQPQHF; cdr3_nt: TGTGCCAGTAGTATTCCAGGGAATAGCAATCAGCCCCAGCATTTT
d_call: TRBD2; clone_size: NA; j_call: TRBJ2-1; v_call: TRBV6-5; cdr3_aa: CASSATSSPYNEQFF; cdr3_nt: TGTGCCAGCAGCGCGACTAGCTCACCTTACAATGAGCAGTTCTTC
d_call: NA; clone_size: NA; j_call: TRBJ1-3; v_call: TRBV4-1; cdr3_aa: CASSQDSGDRRSGNTIYF; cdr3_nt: TGCGCCAGCAGCCAAGATTCAGGGGACCGGCGCTCTGGAAACACCATATATTTT
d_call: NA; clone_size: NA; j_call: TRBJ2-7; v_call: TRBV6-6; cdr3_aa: CASSPGGRDEQYF; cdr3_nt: TGTGCCAGCAGCCCAGGAGGGAGAGACGAGCAGTACTTC
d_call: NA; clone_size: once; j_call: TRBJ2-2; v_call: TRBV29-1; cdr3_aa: CSVGSGARAGELFF; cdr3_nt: TGCAGCGTTGGATCGGGAGCAAGGGCCGGGGAGCTGTTTTTT
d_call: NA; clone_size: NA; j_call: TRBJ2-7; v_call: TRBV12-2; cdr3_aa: CASRFYGASPQYF; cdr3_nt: TGTGCAAGTCGCTTTTATGGGGCCTCCCCTCAGTACTTC
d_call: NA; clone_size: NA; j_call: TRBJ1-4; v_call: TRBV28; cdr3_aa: CASTKGATNEKLFF; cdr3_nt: TGTGCCAGCACCAAGGGGGCAACTAATGAAAAACTGTTTTTT
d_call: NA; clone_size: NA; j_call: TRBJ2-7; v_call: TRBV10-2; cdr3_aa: CASSRGRGSTYEQYF; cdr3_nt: TGCGCCAGCAGTCGAGGGAGGGGGTCCACCTACGAGCAGTACTTC
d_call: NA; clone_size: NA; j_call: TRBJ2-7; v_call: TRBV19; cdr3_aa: CASSSLEGTSYEQYF; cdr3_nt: TGTGCCAGTAGTAGTCTCGAGGGGACTTCCTACGAGCAGTACTTC
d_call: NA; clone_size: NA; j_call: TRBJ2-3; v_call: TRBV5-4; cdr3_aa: CASSSGFTDTQYF; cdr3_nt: TGTGCCAGCAGCTCAGGGTTCACAGATACGCAGTATTTT
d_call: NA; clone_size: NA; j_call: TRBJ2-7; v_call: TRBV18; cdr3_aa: CASSTGLDEQYF; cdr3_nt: TGTGCCAGCTCAACAGGATTAGACGAGCAGTACTTC
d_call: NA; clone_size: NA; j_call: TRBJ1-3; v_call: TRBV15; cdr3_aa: CATTLDGVSGNTIYF; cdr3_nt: TGTGCCACCACCTTGGACGGGGTTTCTGGAAACACCATATATTTT
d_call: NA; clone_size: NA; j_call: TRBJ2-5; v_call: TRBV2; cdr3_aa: CASSVRGRGGETQYF; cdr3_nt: TGTGCCAGCAGTGTCCGCGGGAGAGGGGGAGAGACCCAGTACTTC